This T cell receptor beta chain is from a study of blood T cells in healthy people across ages. Findings of the study overall: Long-lived donors carried more naive CD4+ cells and greater diversity than aged donors. CMV status of donors was unknown, possibly confounding expanded clonotype changes.

This CDR3 spans 12 amino acids. With 11 bases removed from V and 1 base from J, the gap between germline ends came to 11 bases. Note on this clonotype: Antigen: not known.

It was approximately 10 milliliters of peripheral blood that were drawn from each donor. A second PCR, run for about 7 to 11 cycles, used a sample-barcoded 5' primer plus a J-beta primer mix. TCRdb passed the 5' RACE reads through MiXCR, listing each CDR3 protein once. The sample shows about 1,600,000 distinct CDR3 sequences, approximately 40% of them seen only once. This TCR derives from a woman aged 18-29 years in good health. Sequencing was carried out using blood. J is TRBJ1-1 and V is TRBV12-3 or TRBV12-4; no definite D call. The CDR3 here is CAVADGNTEAFF. The CDR3 DNA reads as TGTGCCGTAGCGGACGGGAACACTGAAGCTTTCTTT.